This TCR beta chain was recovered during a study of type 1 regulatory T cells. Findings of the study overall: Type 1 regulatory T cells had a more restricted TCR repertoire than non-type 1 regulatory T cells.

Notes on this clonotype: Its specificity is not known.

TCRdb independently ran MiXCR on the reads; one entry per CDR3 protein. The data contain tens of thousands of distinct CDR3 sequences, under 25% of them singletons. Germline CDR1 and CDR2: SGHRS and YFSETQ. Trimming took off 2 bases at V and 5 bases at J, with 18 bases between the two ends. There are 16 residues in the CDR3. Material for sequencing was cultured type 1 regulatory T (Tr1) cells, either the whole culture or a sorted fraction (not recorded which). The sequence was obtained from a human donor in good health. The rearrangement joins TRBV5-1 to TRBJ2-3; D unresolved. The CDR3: CASSLLDRNRGDTQYF. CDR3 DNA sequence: TGCGCCAGCAGCTTACTGGACCGAAATAGAGGAGATACGCAGTATTTT.